This TCR beta chain is drawn from a study of human versus mouse CDR3 diversity and MHC coevolution. About the research overall: Reported immunoSEQ sensitivity was one in 200,000 T cells, with reduced amplification bias.

V was cut by 4 bases and J by 1 base, with 7 bases left in between. Germline CDR1 is SGHAT and CDR2 is FQNNGV. CDR3 size: 13 residues. Naive CD4 T cells were sorted as CD45RO-negative, CD62L-positive. Only in-frame clones appear in the TCRdb table, and some are missing; sequencing was by immunoSEQ multiplex PCR. The table records roughly 80,000 clones, just under 95% of them present only once. J is TRBJ1-1 and V is TRBV11-2; no clear D. This TCR came from a person between 25 and 69 years old in good health. The source material was naive CD4+ T cells from blood. Documented subset: CD45RO-negative CD62L-positive naive CD4 T cells. CDR3: CASSWAGNTEAFF. CDR3 nucleotides: TGTGCCAGCAGCTGGGCGGGGAACACTGAAGCTTTCTTT.